This T cell receptor beta chain was recovered during a study of shared clonotypes between healthy human individuals. The V gene lost 4 bases and the J gene lost 10 bases, with 8 bases spanning the gap. The CDR3 loop spans 11 amino acids. CDR1 and CDR2 from the germline V gene are KGHSH and LQKENI. Donors comprised healthy HIV-negative adults lacking recent acute infections or vaccinations. The repertoire was sequenced with immunoSEQ multiplex PCR; TCRdb's copy has only in-frame clones and lacks some. The sample includes 2 million to 2.5 million clones, approximately 96% of them seen just once. The chain employs TRBV18 and TRBJ2-1; D gene unclear. Material: naive CD4+ T cells sorted from blood. The subset denotes: CD45RA+ positively selected. This clonotype was obtained from a young man in good health. This chain's CDR3 is CASSLGEEQFF. The CDR3 DNA reads TGTGCCAGCTCACTCGGTGAAGAGCAGTTCTTC.